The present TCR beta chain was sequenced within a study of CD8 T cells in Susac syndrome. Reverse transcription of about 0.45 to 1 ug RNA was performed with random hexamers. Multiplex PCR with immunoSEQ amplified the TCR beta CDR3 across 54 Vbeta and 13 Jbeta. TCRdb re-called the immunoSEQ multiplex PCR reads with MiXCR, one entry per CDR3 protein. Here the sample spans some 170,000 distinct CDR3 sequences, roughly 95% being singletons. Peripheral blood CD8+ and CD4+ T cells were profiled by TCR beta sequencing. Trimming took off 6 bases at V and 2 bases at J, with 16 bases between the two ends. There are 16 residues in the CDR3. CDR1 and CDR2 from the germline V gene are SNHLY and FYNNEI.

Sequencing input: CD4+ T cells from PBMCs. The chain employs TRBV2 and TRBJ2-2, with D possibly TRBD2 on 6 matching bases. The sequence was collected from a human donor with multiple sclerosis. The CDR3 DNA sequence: TGTGCCAGCAGCGCTGTTGGCGGGGCTAACACCGGGGAGCTGTTTTTT. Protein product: CASSAVGGANTGELFF.